This T cell receptor beta chain was captured in a study of blood T cell repertoires in COVID-19. Whole-study context: The samples span acute and convalescent COVID-19 from the United States, Italy and Spain. The analysed material was cDNA or gDNA that came from T cells, B-cell-depleted T cells, or PBMCs.

Residents of about 25 US areas, aged about 18 to 95 years, made up the participants. The study recruited exposed participants who had met a COVID-19 case within 2 weeks before entry. The repertoire was sequenced with immunoSEQ multiplex PCR; TCRdb's copy has only in-frame clones and lacks some. The table records around 330,000 clones, approximately 81% of them present only once. The CDR3 covers 13 residues. The V gene lost 1 base and the J gene lost 0 bases, with 3 bases spanning the gap. Per germline, CDR1 LGHDT and CDR2 YNNKEL (reference sequence). V usage is TRBV3-1 (or the pseudogene TRBV3-2) and J usage is TRBJ1-2; D is ambiguous. The clonotype comes from a woman in her 30s who had been exposed to COVID-19. Specimen: PBMCs or T cells enriched from blood (not recorded which). This CDR3 reads CASSQVTNYGYTF. Here the CDR3 DNA reads TGTGCCAGCAGCCAAGTTACTAACTATGGCTACACCTTC.